This TCR beta chain was recorded in a study of beta chain features in type 1 diabetes. General study findings and limits: Any role of HLA type in TCRB rearrangement remained unresolved here.

There are 14 residues in the CDR3. Germline values: CDR1 MDHEN, CDR2 SYDVKM. The V end was cut by 6 bases, the J end by 0 bases, with 6 bases between. All of the sorted populations showed purity greater than 95%. This clone was counted between two and nine times. The antigen remains unidentified. Expressed TCRB transcripts were sequenced, since all the RNA that had been isolated was reverse transcribed. The repertoire was sequenced with immunoSEQ multiplex PCR; TCRdb's copy has only in-frame clones and lacks some. Among fewer than 900,000 clones listed, roughly 16% were seen once. The receptor was derived from a woman aged 18-29 years in good health. This chain joins TRBV28 and TRBJ2-6; no definite D call. Sequences were obtained from naive CD4+ T cells from blood. DNA of the CDR3: TGTGCCAGCAGCGTTTCCTCTGGGGCCAACGTCCTGACTTTC. It codes for CASSVSSGANVLTF.